This T cell receptor (beta chain) is from a study of T cells in women clearing cervical HPV infection. Background on the study: Case blood drawn at lesion detection; control blood after infection cleared. For cases, blood was sampled a median 149 days after lesion detection, interquartile range roughly 90 to 230 days. General observations from the study: TRBV6-7 relative abundance averaged roughly 0.1% in cases and less than 0.2% in controls. CIN3+ cases had significantly higher TCR richness than controls; evenness did not differ.

Profiled with immunoSEQ multiplex PCR; TCRdb holds only in-frame clones, not every one. Across about 19,000 clones, the top ten clones capture 16% of the sample. The CDR3 totals 15 residues. V shed 5 bases and J shed 2 bases, with 15 bases lying between them. In germline, CDR1 is SEHNR, CDR2 FQNEAQ (reference sequence). About this clone itself: No antigen is known for it. Coverage ceases 3 residues before the CDR3 finishes, and the germline J gene fills in the end.

The source material was blood buffy coat. J is TRBJ2-5 and V is TRBV7-9; D is ambiguous. The receptor was derived from a woman between 18 and 70 years old with a cervical HPV16 infection that either progressed to CIN3+ or cleared (not recorded which). The CDR3 loop reads CASSQPPRVQETQYF. The DNA read from the CDR3 is TGTGCCAGCAGCCAACCTCCGCGAGTTCAAGAGACC.